The 22 T cell receptor beta chains listed next were all sequenced from one sample in a study of cytomegalovirus exposure and HLA in healthy donors. The PCR used 60 Vbeta and 13 Jbeta primers. The protocol was immunoSEQ multiplex PCR, while the TCRdb copy is restricted to in-frame clones and leaves out a portion. The repertoire holds about 200,000 clones, with around 86% as singletons. The sample consisted of PBMCs. The receptors derive from a woman in her fifties or sixties in good health and CMV-seropositive.

This clone was recorded once. This chain links TRBV15 with TRBJ2-7; unclear D gene. Germline V gene lookup returns CDR1 LNHNV and CDR2 YYDKDF (reference sequence). The CDR3 spans 16 residues. V was shortened by 0 bases and J by 0 bases, with 12 bases between the two germline ends. The CDR3 region has the DNA TGTGCCACCAGCAGAGATAGGAACAGCAGCTCCTACGAGCAGTACTTC. Translating it yields CATSRDRNSSSYEQYF.

This clone was picked up a small number of times. The chain combines TRBV2 with TRBJ1-6; D gene uncertain. Germline-derived CDR1 and CDR2 are SNHLY and FYNNEI. The CDR3 is 11 residues long. V dropped 4 bases and J dropped 11 bases, with 6 bases sitting between them. The chain's CDR3 is CASSVTAPLHF. CDR3 nucleotide sequence: TGTGCCAGCAGTGTTACAGCACCCCTCCACTTT.

This sequence joins TRBV19 and TRBJ2-5; D remains ambiguous. The CDR3 length is 13 residues. V lost 3 bases and J lost 5, with 10 bases in between. Per the germline V gene, CDR1 is LNHDA and CDR2 is SQIVND (reference sequence). CDR3: CASSIGLVETQYF. CDR3 sequence (DNA): TGTGCCAGTAGTATTGGCCTAGTTGAGACCCAGTACTTC.

The gene calls are TRBV6-1 and TRBJ1-2; D unclear. The V and J ends lost 6 bases and 4 bases respectively, with 15 bases between them. This CDR3 comprises 14 residues. Germline assignment: CDR1 MNHNS and CDR2 SASEGT. Written as DNA, the CDR3 is TGTGCCAGCAGCCCCCATGGAGCGGTCTATGGCTACACCTTC. Protein sequence: CASSPHGAVYGYTF.

Note on this clone: The junction does not match germline at one end; this may be a read error. V usage is TRBV19 and J usage is TRBJ2-2; D is perhaps TRBD2 (5 bases). Looked up from germline, CDR1 is LNHDA and CDR2 is SQIVND (reference sequence). The CDR3 consists of 14 residues. CDR3 coding DNA: TGTGCCAGTAGTCCTCAATTGGGTATCGGGGAGCCGTTTTTT. Its protein product is CASSPQLGIGEPFF.

The V call is TRBV28, the J call TRBJ2-3; TRBD2 aligns across 8 bases. The CDR3 totals 15 residues. V gave up 5 bases and J gave up 6 bases; unmatched junction bases: 10. Germline CDR1 MDHEN, CDR2 SYDVKM. The DNA of the CDR3 is TGTGCCAGCAGTGTCCAACGGGGGGGCCCTGATACGCAGTATTTT. Its translation is CASSVQRGGPDTQYF.

This clone has just one count. This chain uses TRBV30 with TRBJ1-2; 8 nucleotides line up with TRBD1. This CDR3 is 14 amino acids long. The V segment lost 0 bases and the J segment 0 bases; nucleotides outside the gene matches: 0. Germline lookup yields CDR1 GTSNPN and CDR2 SVGIG (reference sequence). CDR3 sequence: CAWSVQGANYGYTF. The CDR3 DNA is TGTGCCTGGAGTGTACAGGGGGCTAACTATGGCTACACCTTC.

A few counts support this clone. CDR3 region: CASSLAGAGELFF. The DNA of the CDR3 is TGTGCCAGCAGCTTAGCCGGGGCCGGGGAGCTGTTTTTT. The chain employs TRBV7-8 and TRBJ2-2, with D possibly TRBD2 on 5 matching bases. The CDR3 contains 13 residues. Germline CDR1 is SGHVS and CDR2 is FQNEAQ. V lost 0 bases and J lost 6, with 5 bases in between.

This sequence joins TRBV28 and TRBJ2-7; 9 positions match TRBD2. The germline gives CDR1 MDHEN, CDR2 SYDVKM. The trim removed 8 bases at V and 5 bases at J, leaving 10 bases unmatched. This CDR3 is built from 14 residues. CDR3 loop: CASSPAGGVDEQYF. CDR3 DNA: TGTGCCAGCTCGCCGGCGGGGGGGGTTGACGAGCAGTACTTC.

The chain links TRBV25-1 to TRBJ2-6, with a tentative D call TRBD1 (6 bases). V lost 5 bases and J 0 bases, leaving 8 bases between the germline ends. Germline assignment: CDR1 MGHDK and CDR2 SYGVNS. The CDR3 length is 15 residues. CDR3: CASSKGGSGANVLTF. In DNA, the CDR3 is TGTGCCAGCAGTAAAGGGGGCTCTGGGGCCAACGTCCTGACTTTC.

The V gene is TRBV11-3, the J gene TRBJ2-7; 7 nucleotides match TRBD1. The germline CDR1 and CDR2 sequences are SGHNT and YENEEA. The CDR3 is made up of 14 amino acids. The trim removed 7 bases at V and 2 bases at J, leaving 8 bases unmatched. Here the CDR3 reads CASNPGQTTYEQYF. CDR3 coding DNA: TGTGCCAGCAACCCGGGACAGACTACCTACGAGCAGTACTTC.

V is TRBV7-3 and J is TRBJ2-7; 10 positions agree with TRBD1. Trimming at V came to 5 bases and at J to 7 bases, leaving 5 bases not matched to a gene. There are 13 residues in the CDR3. CDR1 and CDR2 from the germline V gene are SGHTA and FQGTGA. CDR3 region: CASSVGTGVEQYF. The CDR3 coding sequence is TGTGCCAGCAGCGTAGGGACAGGGGTTGAGCAGTACTTC.

The gene calls are TRBV7-2 and TRBJ1-4; 8 bases map to TRBD1. V lost 5 bases to trimming and J lost 8 bases; unmatched junction nucleotides: 4. Germline lookup yields CDR1 SGHTA and CDR2 FQGNSA. The CDR3 is 13 amino acids. CDR3 nucleotides: TGTGCCAGCAGCCGGACAGGGAGGGAAAAACTGTTTTTT. This translates into CASSRTGREKLFF.

The chain's CDR3 is CASSLRESYGYTF. CDR3 coding DNA: TGTGCCAGCAGTTTACGTGAGAGCTATGGCTACACCTTC. The chain uses TRBV28 and TRBJ1-2; D remains ambiguous. CDR1 and CDR2 from the germline V gene are MDHEN and SYDVKM. The CDR3 totals 13 residues. Trimming took 2 bases from V and 4 from J, leaving 8 bases between them.

J is TRBJ2-3 and V is TRBV28, with no clear D. V shed 5 bases and J shed 0 bases, with 12 bases lying between them. The CDR3 is 15 residues long. The germline V gene has CDR1 MDHEN and CDR2 SYDVKM. In DNA form, the CDR3 reads TGTGCCAGCAGTCCACAATCTAGGAGCACAGATACGCAGTATTTT. Protein product: CASSPQSRSTDTQYF. The variable domain in full, completed from reference TRBV28 and TRBJ2-3, reads DVKVTQSSRYLVKRTGEKVFLECVQDMDHENMFWYRQDPGLGLRLIYFSYDVKMKEKGDIPEGYSVSREKKERFSLILESASTNQTSMYLCASSPQSRSTDTQYFGPGTRLTVL.

This clone is a singleton in its sample. V gene TRBV29-1 combines with J gene TRBJ1-1, with 7 bases matching TRBD1. The CDR3 covers 14 residues. In germline, CDR1 is SQVTM, CDR2 ANQGSEA. V shed 7 bases and J 1 base; nucleotides not matched to a gene: 9. The CDR3 coding sequence is TGCAGCGCCCGGACAGGTGGGAGGAACACTGAAGCTTTCTTT. It translates to CSARTGGRNTEAFF.

Written as DNA, the CDR3 is TGTGCCAGCAGGACTCTGACGGGGAGGAGTGAAGCTTTCTTT. This encodes CASRTLTGRSEAFF. The chain carries TRBV6-6 and TRBJ1-1; no clear D. This CDR3 spans 14 amino acids. CDR1 and CDR2 (germline): MNHNY, SVGAGI (reference sequence). V was cut by 6 bases and J by 7 bases, with 18 bases left in between.

A single count supports this clone. The J gene is TRBJ2-7, the V gene TRBV18; 9 nucleotides line up with TRBD1. Trimming removed 4 bases from V and 2 bases from J; junction bases left unmatched: 3. Germline V gene data show CDR1 as KGHSH and CDR2 as LQKENI. The CDR3 runs to 14 residues. This chain's CDR3 is CASSQGQGTYEQYF. Written as DNA, the CDR3 is TGTGCCAGCTCACAGGGACAGGGCACCTACGAGCAGTACTTC.

The rearrangement uses TRBV6-1 and TRBJ2-7, with D perhaps matching TRBD1 (6 bases). CDR1 and CDR2 (germline): MNHNS, SASEGT. The CDR3 contains 16 residues. V lost 3 bases and J 2 bases, leaving 17 bases between the germline ends. The CDR3 DNA is TGTGCCAGCAGTGATGCCAGACAGGATATAACCTACGAGCAGTACTTC. Its protein is CASSDARQDITYEQYF.

This clone turned up a few times. The chain couples TRBV10-3 to TRBJ1-2, with TRBD1 as a possible D gene (5 bases). V was trimmed by 3 bases and J by 6 bases, leaving 14 bases between them. The germline V gene encodes CDR1 ENHRY and CDR2 SYGVKD. The CDR3 spans 14 residues. The CDR3 loop reads CAISETTATDGYTF. In DNA form, the CDR3 reads TGTGCCATCAGTGAAACGACAGCAACTGATGGCTACACCTTC.

CDR3 bases: TGTGCCAGCAGCTTTAGCCCCTACAATGAGCAGTTCTTC. Translation gives CASSFSPYNEQFF. The rearrangement links TRBV11-2 to TRBJ2-1; D is unclear. Trimming removed 3 bases at V and 2 bases at J, with 5 bases between. This CDR3 has 13 amino acids. Germline CDR1 is SGHAT and CDR2 is FQNNGV.

V is TRBV11-2 and J is TRBJ2-5, with D perhaps TRBD2 (7 bases). V lost 4 bases to trimming and J lost 9 bases, with 15 bases between them. This CDR3 is 13 amino acids long. The germline V gene has CDR1 SGHAT and CDR2 FQNNGV. The CDR3 region has the DNA TGTGCCAGCAGCTCCATCGAGGGGGGGGCCCAGTACTTC. Its protein product is CASSSIEGGAQYF.